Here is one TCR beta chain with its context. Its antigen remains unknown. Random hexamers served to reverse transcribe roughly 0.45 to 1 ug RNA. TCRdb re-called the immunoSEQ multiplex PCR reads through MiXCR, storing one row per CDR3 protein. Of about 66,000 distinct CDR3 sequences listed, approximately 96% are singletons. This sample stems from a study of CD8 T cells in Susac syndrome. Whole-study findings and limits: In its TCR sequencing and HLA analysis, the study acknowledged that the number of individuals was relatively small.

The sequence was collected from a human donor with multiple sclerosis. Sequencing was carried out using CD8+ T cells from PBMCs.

The CDR3 nucleotides read TGCAGCGCGTCGGACGGCAATCAGCCCCAGCATTTT. Translation: CSASDGNQPQHF. The rearrangement joins TRBV29-1 to TRBJ1-5; no clear D. CDR1 and CDR2 from the germline V gene are SQVTM and ANQGSEA. Trimming took 7 bases from V and 2 from J, leaving 9 bases between them. This CDR3 comprises 12 residues.